This passage covers 10 T cell receptor beta chains from one sample sequenced in a study of blood T cells in healthy people across ages. Combining a sample-barcoded 5' primer with a J-beta primer mix, a second PCR ran for about 7 to 11 cycles. Via MiXCR, TCRdb re-called the 5' RACE reads, giving one row per CDR3 protein. The profile shows 550,000 to 650,000 distinct CDR3 sequences, roughly 30% of them singletons. Source material: blood. These receptors came from a woman of 80 years or more in good health.

In this sample, this clonotype turned up many times. This chain links TRBV20-1 with TRBJ2-3; 7 bases match TRBD1. Trimming at V came to 5 bases and at J to 0 bases, leaving 8 bases not matched to a gene. This CDR3 comprises 15 residues. Germline V gene sequence: CDR1 DFQATT, CDR2 SNEGSKA (reference sequence). DNA of the CDR3: TGCAGTGCTCCGTACAGGGGTAGTAGCACAGATACGCAGTATTTT. Translating gives CSAPYRGSSTDTQYF.

The V and J genes are TRBV12-5 and TRBJ2-3; 14 bases agree with TRBD2. Germline CDR1 reads LGHNT; CDR2 reads FRNRAP. Trimming took 4 bases from V and 0 from J; bases not matched to a gene: 6. The CDR3 is made up of 18 amino acids. Here the CDR3 reads CASGSGTSGGLSTDTQYF. The CDR3 DNA follows: TGTGCTAGTGGTTCCGGGACTAGCGGGGGCCTTAGCACAGATACGCAGTATTTT.

The chain joins TRBV7-9 to TRBJ2-7; 7 bases align to TRBD2. CDR3 length: 15 amino acids. Germline values: CDR1 SEHNR, CDR2 FQNEAQ (reference sequence). The trim removed 5 bases at V and 2 bases at J, leaving 9 bases unmatched. Here the CDR3 DNA reads TGTGCCAGCAGCGGAGCGGGGAGAAATCCCTACGAGCAGTACTTC. It yields the protein CASSGAGRNPYEQYF.

The chain uses TRBV20-1 and TRBJ1-1; D is unresolved. This CDR3 is built from 12 residues. CDR1 and CDR2 (germline): DFQATT, SNEGSKA (reference sequence). V gave up 6 bases and J gave up 1 base, with 9 bases separating them. Here the CDR3 DNA reads TGCAGTGCCAAGAGACAGAACACTGAAGCTTTCTTT. Translating gives CSAKRQNTEAFF.

This clonotype was counted between two and nine times. The chain is built from TRBV6-4 and TRBJ2-1; D gene uncertain. Germline CDR1 reads MRHNA; CDR2 reads SNTAGT. V dropped 0 bases and J dropped 5 bases, with 8 bases sitting between them. The CDR3 has 14 residues. The CDR3 spells CASSDSGPNNEQFF. The CDR3 nucleotides are TGTGCCAGCAGTGACTCTGGGCCGAACAATGAGCAGTTCTTC.

This clonotype was observed at least ten times. The chain employs TRBV6-6 and TRBJ2-5, with a tentative D call TRBD1 (5 bases). The CDR3 totals 14 residues. Between the trimmed V and J ends, which lost 2 bases and 1 base, there was a span of 8 bases. Germline CDR1 reads MNHNY; CDR2 reads SVGAGI (reference sequence). The CDR3 loop is CASSYDSFQETQYF. As DNA, the CDR3 is TGTGCCAGCAGTTACGACAGCTTCCAAGAGACCCAGTACTTC.

The table lists this clonotype with many counts. The V call is TRBV29-1, the J call TRBJ2-7; 10 bases are a match to TRBD1. Germline assignment: CDR1 SQVTM and CDR2 ANQGSEA. CDR3 length: 15 residues. The ends lost 3 bases at V and 5 bases at J; junction bases unmatched: 10. CDR3 region: CSVEGTGAFGDEQYF. The DNA for the CDR3 is TGCAGCGTTGAGGGGACAGGGGCCTTCGGGGACGAGCAGTACTTC.

This clonotype showed up many times. This rearrangement joins TRBV6-2 or TRBV6-3 to TRBJ1-5; 7 bases map to TRBD1. The J segment lost 7 bases and the V segment lost 6 bases, leaving 18 bases of the junction unmatched. Germline V CDR1 and CDR2: MNHEY, SVGEGT. There are 17 residues in the CDR3. The CDR3: CASSKFPLTGDPQPQHF. CDR3 DNA sequence: TGTGCCAGCAGCAAATTCCCCTTAACAGGGGACCCACAGCCCCAGCATTTT.

This clonotype was observed a handful of times. The rearrangement joins TRBV4-2 to TRBJ2-1; 8 nucleotides match TRBD1. Germline V gene data show CDR1 as LGHNA and CDR2 as YNFKEQ. Trimming cost V 1 base and J 4 bases; bases outside gene matches: 3. The CDR3 runs 15 residues. The CDR3 is CASSQAGTGYNEQFF. The CDR3 coding sequence is TGTGCCAGCAGCCAAGCCGGGACAGGATACAATGAGCAGTTCTTC.

Notes on this clonotype: At one of its ends the junction is not consistent with the germline gene, which may arise from a read error. The rearrangement uses TRBV10-3 and TRBJ1-2; 7 bases align to TRBD1. Germline-derived CDR1 and CDR2 are ENHRY and SYGVKD. This CDR3 spans 15 amino acids. CDR3 coding DNA: TGTGCCACCAGTGAGTCAGACAGGGACGAGGGGGGCTACACCTTC. Its translation is CATSESDRDEGGYTF.